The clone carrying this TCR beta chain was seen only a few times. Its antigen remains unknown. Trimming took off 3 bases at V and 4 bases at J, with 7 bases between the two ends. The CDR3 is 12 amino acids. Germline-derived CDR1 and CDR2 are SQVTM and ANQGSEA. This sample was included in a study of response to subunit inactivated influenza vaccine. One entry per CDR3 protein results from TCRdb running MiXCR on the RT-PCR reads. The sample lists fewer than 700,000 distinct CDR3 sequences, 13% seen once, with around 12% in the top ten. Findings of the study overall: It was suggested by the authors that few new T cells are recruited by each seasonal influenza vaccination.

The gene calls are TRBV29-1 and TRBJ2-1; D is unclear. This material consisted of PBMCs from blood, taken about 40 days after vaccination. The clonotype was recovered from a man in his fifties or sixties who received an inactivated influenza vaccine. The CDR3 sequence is CSVESAYNEQFF. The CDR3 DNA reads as TGCAGCGTTGAGTCAGCTTACAATGAGCAGTTCTTC.